Detailed here is one TCR beta chain. Its antigen is unidentified. This sample stems from a study of cytomegalovirus exposure and HLA in healthy donors. Study results and limitations: Whilst most TCR sequences proved rare, a subset of public TCRs occurred across many donors.

The PCR contained 60 Vbeta and 13 Jbeta primers. Profiling relied on immunoSEQ multiplex PCR, and the TCRdb table lists in-frame clones only, not all of them. The sample has around 170,000 clones; about 65% are singletons. Germline V gene sequence: CDR1 SGHRS, CDR2 YFSETQ. V shed 0 bases, J shed 0 bases, and the junction held 4 bases outside the gene matches. The CDR3 spans 18 residues. The chain is built from TRBV5-1 and TRBJ2-3; TRBD2 aligns across 13 bases. The source material was PBMCs. The TCR originated in a girl aged 5 to 17 in good health and CMV-seronegative. The CDR3 DNA sequence: TGCGCCAGCAGCTTGGGACTAGCGGGGGGTCCTAGCACAGATACGCAGTATTTT. It specifies CASSLGLAGGPSTDTQYF.